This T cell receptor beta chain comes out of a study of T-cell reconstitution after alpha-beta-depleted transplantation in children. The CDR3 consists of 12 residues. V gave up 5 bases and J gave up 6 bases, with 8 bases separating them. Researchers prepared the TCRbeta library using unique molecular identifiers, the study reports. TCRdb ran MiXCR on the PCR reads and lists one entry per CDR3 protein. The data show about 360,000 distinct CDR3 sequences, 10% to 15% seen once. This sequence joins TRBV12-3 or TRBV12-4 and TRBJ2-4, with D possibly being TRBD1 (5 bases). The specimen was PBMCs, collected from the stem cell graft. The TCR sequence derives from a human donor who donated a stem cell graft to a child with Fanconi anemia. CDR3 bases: TGTGCCAGCAGTACTACAGGAAACATTCAGTACTTC. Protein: CASSTTGNIQYF.